These 8 T cell receptor beta chains were sequenced from one sample in a study of control samples from healthy donors and cancer patients. Only in-frame clones appear in the TCRdb table, and some are missing; sequencing was by immunoSEQ multiplex PCR. The sample has about 120,000 clones, approximately 89% seen once; the top ten hold 7.8%. The sequencing sample was made of blood. These receptor sequences come from a woman aged 18-30 years in good health.

The V call is TRBV6-1, the J call TRBJ1-4, with TRBD1 as a possible D gene (6 bases). The CDR3 consists of 15 residues. V was cut by 2 bases and J by 4 bases, with 11 bases left in between. Germline CDR1 and CDR2: MNHNS and SASEGT. The CDR3 loop reads CASSELGGRNEKLFF. CDR3 sequence (DNA): TGTGCCAGCAGTGAACTTGGGGGGCGTAATGAAAAACTGTTTTTT.

This clone has just one count. The chain combines TRBV7-8 with TRBJ1-3; possibly TRBD1 for D (5 bases). Germline values: CDR1 SGHVS, CDR2 FQNEAQ. Trimming removed 5 bases from V and 0 bases from J, with 14 bases in between. The CDR3 contains 16 residues. CDR3: CASSPLRGDSGNTIYF. CDR3 coding DNA: TGTGCCAGCAGCCCTTTAAGGGGTGACTCTGGAAACACCATATATTTT.

This clone was detected only a few times. V is TRBV30 and J is TRBJ1-2, with 7 bases that match TRBD1. Trimming removed 2 bases from V and 4 bases from J; junction bases left unmatched: 7. CDR1 and CDR2 from the germline V gene are GTSNPN and SVGIG (reference sequence). The CDR3 has 14 amino acids. CDR3 amino acids: CAWSRLGQTYGYTF. The CDR3 nucleotides are TGTGCCTGGAGTCGCTTGGGACAGACCTATGGCTACACCTTC.

The chain employs TRBV11-2 and TRBJ2-2, with D uncertain. V was cut by 2 bases and J by 0 bases, with 19 bases left in between. The V gene's germline CDR1 is SGHAT and CDR2 FQNNGV. The CDR3 is made up of 19 amino acids. Here the CDR3 reads CASSLFSWSGSPNTGELFF. The CDR3 DNA reads as TGTGCCAGCAGCTTATTTTCCTGGTCGGGTTCCCCGAACACCGGGGAGCTGTTTTTT.

J is TRBJ2-6 and V is TRBV28, with unresolved D. The ends were cut back, 6 bases at V and 2 bases at J, with 14 bases in the middle. Germline V CDR1 and CDR2: MDHEN, SYDVKM. The length of the CDR3 is 16 residues. In DNA form, the CDR3 reads TGTGCCAGCAGGACCGACACATTTCCTGGGGCCAACGTCCTGACTTTC. Protein: CASRTDTFPGANVLTF.

The rearrangement joins TRBV10-2 to TRBJ2-1; D not resolved. V lost 3 bases to trimming and J lost 9 bases, with 6 bases between them. CDR1 is WSHSY, CDR2 SAAADI, per germline. This CDR3 region has 11 residues. The CDR3 DNA reads as TGCGCCAGCAGTGAATCGAGTGAGCAGTTCTTC. Translation gives CASSESSEQFF.

The chain recombines TRBV7-9 with TRBJ2-7, with 7 bases fitting TRBD1. The CDR3 is made up of 14 amino acids. V shed 5 bases, J shed 2 bases, and the junction held 6 bases outside the gene matches. CDR1 and CDR2 from the germline V gene are SEHNR and FQNEAQ (reference sequence). Here the CDR3 DNA reads TGTGCCAGCAGCCGACCGGGACAGACCTACGAGCAGTACTTC. Its translation is CASSRPGQTYEQYF.

J is TRBJ2-3 and V is TRBV6-5, with 8 nucleotides matching TRBD1. With V trimmed by 6 bases and J by 5 bases, 10 bases remained unmatched. The CDR3 has 15 amino acids. Germline V gene sequence: CDR1 MNHEY, CDR2 SVGAGI. The CDR3 coding sequence is TGTGCCAGCAGCCGGTGGACAGGGCGTGGAGATACGCAGTATTTT. This codes for CASSRWTGRGDTQYF.